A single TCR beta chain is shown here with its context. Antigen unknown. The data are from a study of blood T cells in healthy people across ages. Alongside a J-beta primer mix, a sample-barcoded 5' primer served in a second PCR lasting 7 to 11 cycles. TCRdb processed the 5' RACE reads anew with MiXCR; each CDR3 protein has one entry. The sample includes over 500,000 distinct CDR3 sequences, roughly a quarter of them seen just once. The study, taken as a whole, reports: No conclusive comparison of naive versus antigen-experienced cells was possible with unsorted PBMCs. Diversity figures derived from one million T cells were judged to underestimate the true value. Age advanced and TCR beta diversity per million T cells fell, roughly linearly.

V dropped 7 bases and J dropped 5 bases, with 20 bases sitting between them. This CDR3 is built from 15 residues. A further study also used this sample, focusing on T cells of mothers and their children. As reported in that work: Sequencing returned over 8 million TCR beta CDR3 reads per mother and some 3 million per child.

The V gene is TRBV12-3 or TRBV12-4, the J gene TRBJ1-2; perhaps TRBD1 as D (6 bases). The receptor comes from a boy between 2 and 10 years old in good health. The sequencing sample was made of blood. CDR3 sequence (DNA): TGTGCCAGCAACCAATGGGACCAGGGGTCTTATGGCTACACCTTC. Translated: CASNQWDQGSYGYTF.